Shown below are 32 T cell receptor beta chains from a single sample sequenced in a study of T cell responses to AZD1222 COVID-19 vaccine. Sequenced by immunoSEQ multiplex PCR; TCRdb stores in-frame clones only, minus some. This table holds about 120,000 clones, 80% to 90% found once. Source: peripheral blood, taken on day 0 of AZD1222 vaccination. Receptors originate from an adult in good health.

The V call is TRBV6-5, the J call TRBJ1-3; TRBD1 is a possible D gene (6 bases). V was pared by 10 bases and J by 4 bases, with 14 bases between. The CDR3 extends over 13 amino acids. Germline CDR1 is MNHEY and CDR2 is SVGAGI. This CDR3 is CATKEGGGNTIYF. CDR3 bases: TGTGCCACCAAGGAGGGGGGAGGAAACACCATATATTTT.

J is TRBJ1-1 and V is TRBV4-1; 9 bases align to TRBD1. Germline lookup yields CDR1 MGHRA and CDR2 YSYEKL. CDR3 size: 15 residues. The ends lost 5 bases at V and 4 bases at J; junction bases unmatched: 8. In DNA, the CDR3 is TGCGCCAGCAGCGCGGGACAGGGATCGGTCACTGAAGCTTTCTTT. This codes for CASSAGQGSVTEAFF.

J is TRBJ1-2 and V is TRBV5-6; 9 nucleotides match TRBD1. The V and J ends lost 4 bases and 6 bases, in that order; junction bases with no gene match: 7. The CDR3 has 14 residues. Germline V gives CDR1 SGHDT, CDR2 YYEEEE. The CDR3 region is CASSTYRGRNGYTF. CDR3 coding DNA: TGTGCCAGCAGCACCTACAGGGGGCGGAATGGCTACACCTTC.

The chain recombines TRBV11-3 with TRBJ2-7; maybe TRBD1 (6 bases). Germline V gene data show CDR1 as SGHNT and CDR2 as YENEEA. V was pared by 5 bases and J by 5 bases, with 16 bases between. The CDR3 is 14 residues long. The CDR3 protein is CASSGATGPHEQYF. For the CDR3, the DNA is TGTGCCAGCAGCGGAGCGACAGGTCCCCACGAGCAGTACTTC.

The gene calls are TRBV11-3 and TRBJ1-6; D possibly corresponds to TRBD1 (5 bases). Germline lookup yields CDR1 SGHNT and CDR2 YENEEA. Trimming took 4 bases from V and 5 from J, leaving 6 bases between them. The CDR3 has 13 amino acids. CDR3 loop: CASSWTHNSPLHF. The CDR3 region has the DNA TGTGCCAGCAGCTGGACACATAATTCACCCCTCCACTTT.

The V call is TRBV6-5, the J call TRBJ1-5; D perhaps matches TRBD1 (5 bases). The CDR3 has 15 residues. The V end was cut by 0 bases, the J end by 4 bases, with 10 bases between. Germline CDR1 MNHEY, CDR2 SVGAGI. CDR3 in amino acids: CASSYSLDSNQPQHF. CDR3 DNA sequence: TGTGCCAGCAGTTACTCCTTAGACAGTAATCAGCCCCAGCATTTT.

This chain links TRBV18 with TRBJ2-3, with D possibly being TRBD2 (6 bases). Germline assignment: CDR1 KGHSH and CDR2 LQKENI. This CDR3 has 13 residues. V lost 3 bases to trimming and J lost 6 bases, with 10 bases between them. DNA of the CDR3: TGTGCCAGCTCACCGGGACTCCCGGATACGCAGTATTTT. It yields the protein CASSPGLPDTQYF.

The chain is built from TRBV18 and TRBJ2-4, with 7 bases fitting TRBD1. CDR3 length equals 15 residues. V lost 4 bases and J lost 2; bases outside the gene matches: 5. Per the germline V gene, CDR1 is KGHSH and CDR2 is LQKENI. The CDR3 spells CASSLRQGSKNIQYF. The CDR3 DNA reads TGTGCCAGCTCACTAAGACAGGGCTCCAAAAACATTCAGTACTTC.

The rearrangement joins TRBV7-3 to TRBJ1-1, with D unclear. This CDR3 comprises 15 residues. Trimming took 5 bases from V and 0 from J, leaving 13 bases between them. The germline V gene has CDR1 SGHTA and CDR2 FQGTGA. DNA for the CDR3: TGTGCCAGCAGCCTAGGCGTGGGGATGAACACTGAAGCTTTCTTT. Amino acid sequence: CASSLGVGMNTEAFF.

The chain joins TRBV11-3 to TRBJ2-7; 7 bases are a match to TRBD1. Germline-derived CDR1 and CDR2 are SGHNT and YENEEA. V gave up 6 bases and J gave up 0 bases; unmatched junction bases: 5. This CDR3 region has 14 residues. CDR3 nucleotide sequence: TGTGCCAGCAGACGGACAGGCAGCTCCTACGAGCAGTACTTC. This codes for CASRRTGSSYEQYF.

The V call is TRBV14, the J call TRBJ1-1, with D unresolved. Between the trimmed V and J ends, which lost 1 base and 6 bases, there was a span of 21 bases. Germline assignment: CDR1 SGHDN and CDR2 FVKESK. This CDR3 has 17 amino acids. CDR3 sequence reads: CASSQAGLADGKAEAFF. The CDR3 coding sequence is TGTGCCAGCAGCCAAGCTGGGTTGGCTGACGGAAAAGCTGAAGCTTTCTTT.

The V and J genes are TRBV10-1 and TRBJ1-1; possible D gene TRBD1, 5 bases. CDR1 and CDR2 (germline): WNHNN, SYGVQD (reference sequence). The CDR3 has 15 residues. Trimming shortened V by 2 bases and J by 5 bases, and 15 bases separated the two germline ends. CDR3 loop: CASSERRAGGTEAFF. The CDR3 DNA reads TGCGCCAGCAGTGAGCGCAGGGCCGGTGGGACTGAAGCTTTCTTT.

This clone was seen a single time. The chain employs TRBV24-1 and TRBJ2-6, with D unclear. Per germline, CDR1 KGHDR and CDR2 SFDVKD. The CDR3 has 12 amino acids. V lost 7 bases and J 4 bases, leaving 4 bases between the germline ends. Written as DNA, the CDR3 is TGTGCCACCAGCAAAGGGGCCAACGTCCTGACTTTC. It is translated as CATSKGANVLTF.

The J gene is TRBJ2-3, the V gene TRBV6-5; D remains unclear. Looked up from germline, CDR1 is MNHEY and CDR2 is SVGAGI. Deletions cut 6 bases from V and 6 bases from J, with 19 bases between. CDR3 length: 15 amino acids. The CDR3 region has the DNA TGTGCCAGCAGCCGCGTCGATTTCGGGCCGGATACGCAGTATTTT. Residues: CASSRVDFGPDTQYF.

The rearrangement joins TRBV29-1 to TRBJ2-1; 7 nucleotides agree with TRBD2. Germline CDR1 and CDR2: SQVTM and ANQGSEA. Trimming cost V 6 bases and J 8 bases; bases outside gene matches: 13. There are 14 residues in the CDR3. CDR3: CSVARAGEGDEQFF. DNA of the CDR3: TGCAGCGTCGCCCGGGCGGGAGAGGGCGATGAGCAGTTCTTC.

This clone was recorded only once. V gene TRBV7-2 combines with J gene TRBJ1-6; D not certain. This CDR3 has 14 amino acids. Trimming took 5 bases from V and 10 from J, leaving 15 bases between them. Germline V gene sequence: CDR1 SGHTA, CDR2 FQGNSA. In DNA, the CDR3 is TGTGCCAGCAGCGTTGGACCGTCCGCCTCACCCCTCCACTTT. Translation: CASSVGPSASPLHF.

This clone was seen a single time. The chain couples TRBV12-5 to TRBJ2-1, with TRBD2 matching 7 bases. The V gene's germline CDR1 is LGHNT and CDR2 FRNRAP. CDR3 length equals 15 residues. Trimming cost V 5 bases and J 6 bases; bases outside gene matches: 10. In nucleotides, the CDR3 is TGTGCTAGTGGTCCGAACCTAGGGGAGGGCAATGAGCAGTTCTTC. This codes for CASGPNLGEGNEQFF.

The chain joins TRBV19 to TRBJ1-4; unclear D gene. With 3 bases removed from V and 7 bases from J, the gap between germline ends came to 12 bases. The length of the CDR3 is 14 residues. Germline CDR1 and CDR2: LNHDA and SQIVND (reference sequence). The CDR3 DNA sequence: TGTGCCAGTAGTATCTCCGGAGGCGTTGAAAAACTGTTTTTT. This translates into CASSISGGVEKLFF.

This clone is categorized as medium-sized (0.01 to 0.1%). This chain connects TRBV2 to TRBJ2-7; 8 positions agree with TRBD1. V trimming: 6 bases; J trimming: 3 bases; junction bases outside the gene matches: 4. The CDR3 runs 13 residues. Germline CDR1 reads SNHLY; CDR2 reads FYNNEI. Here the CDR3 DNA reads TGTGCCAGCAGGGGGACAGGAGTCTACGAGCAGTACTTC. Translating gives CASRGTGVYEQYF.

The rearrangement links TRBV6-1 to TRBJ1-2; maybe TRBD1 (6 bases). Between the trimmed V and J ends, which lost 6 bases and 4 bases, there was a span of 24 bases. The CDR3 is 17 residues long. Germline CDR1 and CDR2: MNHNS and SASEGT. CDR3 bases: TGTGCCAGCAGCGAACGAATTAACCAGGGGCAAAGCTATGGCTACACCTTC. It specifies CASSERINQGQSYGYTF.

V usage is TRBV9 and J usage is TRBJ2-1, with 14 nucleotides matching TRBD2. The germline CDR1 and CDR2 sequences are SGDLS and YYNGEE. This CDR3 has 15 amino acids. The V gene end was trimmed by 4 bases and the J gene end by 12 bases; junction bases not matched to a gene: 9. The CDR3 is CASSPRLAGGQVQFF. In DNA, the CDR3 is TGTGCCAGCAGCCCGAGACTAGCGGGGGGGCAGGTGCAGTTCTTC.

V gene TRBV4-1 combines with J gene TRBJ1-3, with D tentatively TRBD1 (6 bases). The CDR3 spans 14 residues. Germline V CDR1 and CDR2: MGHRA, YSYEKL. Trimming removed 3 bases from V and 4 bases from J, with 10 bases in between. CDR3 DNA sequence: TGCGCCAGCAGCCAGGGGGGGCTCGGAAACACCATATATTTT. Residues: CASSQGGLGNTIYF.

CDR3 coding DNA: TGTGCCAGCAGATCGGGGCTCCTGAACACTGAAGCTTTCTTT. This encodes CASRSGLLNTEAFF. V and J are TRBV7-2 and TRBJ1-1; D is perhaps TRBD1 (5 bases). Per the germline V gene, CDR1 is SGHTA and CDR2 is FQGNSA. V lost 6 bases to trimming and J lost 0 bases, with 11 bases between them. CDR3 size: 14 residues.

This chain connects TRBV19 to TRBJ1-3; 8 bases are shared with TRBD1. V lost 9 bases to trimming and J lost 2 bases; unmatched junction nucleotides: 6. CDR1 LNHDA and CDR2 SQIVND come from the germline V gene (reference sequence). The CDR3 has 14 residues. CDR3 sequence reads: CASNQGAAGNTIYF. Written as DNA, the CDR3 is TGTGCCAGCAACCAGGGGGCGGCTGGAAACACCATATATTTT.

This sequence joins TRBV5-1 and TRBJ1-6; 7 nucleotides match TRBD1. This CDR3 has 14 amino acids. The V gene end was trimmed by 0 bases and the J gene end by 10 bases; junction bases not matched to a gene: 4. Germline CDR1 and CDR2: SGHRS and YFSETQ. The CDR3 nucleotides are TGCGCCAGCAGCTTGGGACAGGGTATCTCACCCCTCCACTTT. Translated: CASSLGQGISPLHF.

In its sample, this clone was seen once. The CDR3 coding sequence is TGTGCCAGCAGCTTAGACGTGGGTGAAGCTTTCTTT. This encodes CASSLDVGEAFF. The V call is TRBV11-3, the J call TRBJ1-1; D ambiguous. V was clipped by 0 bases and J by 7 bases, with 6 bases between them. The CDR3 length is 12 residues. CDR1 and CDR2 from the germline V gene are SGHNT and YENEEA.

The chain is built from TRBV10-3 and TRBJ1-5, with 9 bases matching TRBD1. The germline gives CDR1 ENHRY, CDR2 SYGVKD. The V segment lost 4 bases and the J segment 1 base; nucleotides outside the gene matches: 2. The CDR3 sequence is 15 residues long. The CDR3 DNA sequence: TGTGCCATCAGTGGGACAGGGGCGAGCAATCAGCCCCAGCATTTT. It translates to CAISGTGASNQPQHF.

This clone was seen a few times. The CDR3 spells CASSRKGTLDNSPLHF. The CDR3 nucleotides read TGTGCCAGCAGTCGAAAAGGGACATTAGACAATTCACCCCTCCACTTT. The chain employs TRBV27 and TRBJ1-6; maybe TRBD1 (6 bases). The CDR3 totals 16 residues. Germline CDR1 and CDR2: MNHEY and SMNVEV (reference sequence). V gave up 5 bases and J gave up 7 bases, with 18 bases separating them.

The CDR3 coding sequence is TGTGCCACCCGCCCGGGGGGGGCAGGGGGCCACACTGAAGCTTTCTTT. This gives the protein CATRPGGAGGHTEAFF. J is TRBJ1-1 and V is TRBV24-1; 8 bases align to TRBD1. The V gene's germline CDR1 is KGHDR and CDR2 SFDVKD. V dropped 9 bases and J dropped 3; count of bases not matched to a gene: 14. The CDR3 is 16 residues long.

The chain joins TRBV2 to TRBJ1-6; D unresolved. This CDR3 has 14 amino acids. V lost 5 bases and J lost 9, with 14 bases in between. Germline CDR1 reads SNHLY; CDR2 reads FYNNEI. CDR3 nucleotide sequence: TGTGCCAGCAGTCCCCGGTGGGAGGGTTCACCCCTCCACTTT. Translation: CASSPRWEGSPLHF.

In its sample, this clone was seen a few times. V usage is TRBV7-3 and J usage is TRBJ2-5, with 8 bases lining up with TRBD1. The CDR3 sequence is 15 residues long. Germline CDR1 reads SGHTA; CDR2 reads FQGTGA. V dropped 5 bases and J dropped 4; count of bases not matched to a gene: 9. CDR3 DNA: TGTGCCAGCAGCCCGCAGACAGGGGATTTAGAGACCCAGTACTTC. Its protein product is CASSPQTGDLETQYF.

This clone came up once. This rearrangement joins TRBV7-6 to TRBJ2-2; D unclear. Germline V gives CDR1 SGHVS, CDR2 FNYEAQ. This CDR3 has 15 amino acids. Trimming removed 5 bases from V and 1 base from J, with 11 bases in between. CDR3 DNA: TGTGCCAGCAGCCACGAAACTGAGAACACCGGGGAGCTGTTTTTT. Protein sequence: CASSHETENTGELFF.